There are a few counts of the clone carrying this T cell receptor (beta chain). Its matching antigen is unknown. The data were obtained in a study of T cells in Graves' hyperthyroidism and ophthalmopathy. General observations from the study: The model forecast ophthalmopathy, anticipating it by a median approximately 7 months before onset.

The investigators amplified TCR beta CDR3 regions from RNA transcripts. TCR CDR3 underwent first-round RT-PCR with the HTBI primer set. MiXCR, applied by TCRdb to the multiplex PCR reads, yields one record per CDR3 protein. This table has just over 550,000 distinct CDR3 sequences, about 45% appearing once. Germline V gene sequence: CDR1 LNHDA, CDR2 SQIVND (reference sequence). This CDR3 spans 15 amino acids. J gave up 3 bases and V 0 bases, and 5 bases lay outside the gene matches. Newly diagnosed patients aged 18 to 65 had hyperthyroidism of under 2 months' duration. The study based diagnoses on clinical symptoms, serum thyroxine and TRAb, thyroid ultrasound and orbital computed tomography.

This chain connects TRBV19 to TRBJ2-7; 7 bases are a match to TRBD2. This clonotype originated in a woman between 18 and 29 years old with Graves' hyperthyroidism. Sample: peripheral blood or thyroid tissue (not recorded which). The CDR3 region is CASSIDSRGIYEQYF. DNA of the CDR3: TGTGCCAGTAGTATAGACTCGCGGGGGATCTACGAGCAGTACTTC.